This note documents a single TCR beta chain sequence. No antigen is known for it. The CDR3 extends over 13 amino acids. V was pared by 5 bases and J by 4 bases, with 3 bases of the junction left unmatched. The germline V gene has CDR1 MGHDK and CDR2 SYGVNS. This sample was included in a study of cytomegalovirus exposure and HLA in healthy donors. Study-wide results and caveats: Later work associated roughly 17,000 TCR beta sequences with HLA alleles at 0.05 false discovery rate. The authors later found TCR association rates varying by HLA locus, with DRB1 most and HLA-C fewest. The study dropped some indistinguishable V segments, TRBV6-2 and TRBV6-3 among them.

Both 60 Vbeta primers and 13 Jbeta primers went into the PCR. Method: immunoSEQ multiplex PCR; TCRdb's copy keeps in-frame clones and lacks some. This table has approximately 100,000 clones, about a tenth appearing once. Sequenced: PBMCs. This clonotype was obtained from a man aged 35 to 55 in good health and CMV-seropositive. The chain couples TRBV25-1 to TRBJ2-5; 8 bases line up with TRBD1. The CDR3 bases are TGTGCCAGCAGTCCCAGGGGGCGAGAGACCCAGTACTTC. This translates into CASSPRGRETQYF.